This is a list of T cell receptor beta chains from one sample in a study of memory CD4+ T cells and cytomegalovirus serostatus. This table comes from immunoSEQ multiplex PCR, and its TCRdb copy is limited to in-frame clones, with some not included. The sample includes over 35,000 clones, roughly 78% of them seen just once. Material: memory CD4+ T cells from blood. Receptors were obtained from an adult in good health and CMV-seronegative. CDR3s include the opening cysteine and the closing phenylalanine or tryptophan. A D gene is named only where the DNA matches it firmly. Rows give clone size only sometimes, using once, few, many, or a class for an expanded clone.

v_gene	j_gene	abundance	d_gene	CDR3nt	CDR3aa
TRBV2	TRBJ1-1	.	.	TGTGCCAGCAGTGAAGGGGTGGGGGCGAACACTGAAGCTTTCTTT	CASSEGVGANTEAFF
TRBV4-3	TRBJ2-1	.	.	TGCGCCAGCAGCCAAGATCCCGGGGGCCCCCGCAATGAGCAGTTCTTC	CASSQDPGGPRNEQFF
TRBV7-3	TRBJ2-3	.	TRBD2	TGTGCCAGCAGCTTAACTGGCGGGGGGGGCCCAGATACGCAGTATTTT	CASSLTGGGGPDTQYF
TRBV15	TRBJ1-4	few	.	TGTGCCACCAGCACCTATGGTGGAGTCCTGTTTTTT	CATSTYGGVLFF
TRBV28	TRBJ2-7	.	TRBD1	TGTGCCAGCAGCGCCCCCGGAAGGGGGCTTCACGAGCAGTACTTC	CASSAPGRGLHEQYF
TRBV7-3	TRBJ2-3	.	TRBD2	TGTGCCAGCAGCTCCCGCGGGGGAAATACGCAGTATTTT	CASSSRGGNTQYF
TRBV7-9	TRBJ1-2	few	.	TGTGCCAGCAGCTTAGCTCTCGCAGGTGACTATGGCTACACCTTC	CASSLALAGDYGYTF
TRBV11-3	TRBJ2-1	.	TRBD2	TGTGCCAGCAGCCGACTAGCGGGGTCTGTTGAGCAGTTCTTC	CASSRLAGSVEQFF
TRBV30	TRBJ1-2	.	TRBD1	TGTGCCTGGAGTGTACAGGGGGTTGGCTATGGCTACACCTTC	CAWSVQGVGYGYTF
TRBV21-1	TRBJ2-1	.	.	TGTGCCTGGGGGGGTCGGCAGATGCGTAGTTCCGGCCAGTTCTTC	CAWGGRQMRSSGQFF
TRBV5-4	TRBJ1-1	.	.	TGTGCCAGCAGCTTGGGGACAATGGATATGAACACTGAAGCTTTCTTT	CASSLGTMDMNTEAFF
TRBV6-5	TRBJ1-2	once	.	TGTGCCAGCGGCCCAGGGGTGGGCTACACCTTC	CASGPGVGYTF
TRBV7-9	TRBJ1-4	.	.	TGTGCCAGCAGCCTGGACAGTTTTAATGAAAAACTGTTTTTT	CASSLDSFNEKLFF
TRBV7-2	TRBJ2-3	once	TRBD2	TGTGCCAGCAGCCGGAGCGGGGGGGCCATTGATACGCAGTATTTT	CASSRSGGAIDTQYF
TRBV19	TRBJ1-1	.	.	TGTGCCAGTAGGTGGAGAAACACTGAAGCTTTCTTT	CASRWRNTEAFF
TRBV5-1	TRBJ2-2	.	TRBD1	TGCGCCAGCAGCTTGTCTGCAGGGGGCGACACCGGGGAGCTGTTTTTT	CASSLSAGGDTGELFF
TRBV15	TRBJ2-1	.	.	TGTGCCACCAGCAGACCTGTTATTTACAATGAGCAGTTCTTC	CATSRPVIYNEQFF
TRBV10-2	TRBJ2-5	.	.	TGCGCCAGCAGTCGTCCTGCGGAGACCCAGTACTTC	CASSRPAETQYF
TRBV5-6	TRBJ1-1	.	.	TGTGCCAGCAGCTTTGGGGACGGCGGGGGGACTGAAGCTTTCTTT	CASSFGDGGGTEAFF
TRBV7-7	TRBJ2-5	.	.	TGTGCCAGCAGCTTAGGGGGGGCCCAAGAGACCCAGTACTTC	CASSLGGAQETQYF
TRBV5-4	TRBJ2-5	.	.	TGTGCCAGCAGCCTGCTCGGACAGAACCAAGAGACCCAGTACTTC	CASSLLGQNQETQYF
TRBV28	TRBJ1-1	.	TRBD1	TGTGCCAGCAGTCGCGGGACAGGGACGAACACTGAAGCTTTCTTT	CASSRGTGTNTEAFF
TRBV30	TRBJ1-1	.	.	TGTGCCTCGGGACTCCTGGAGAGGACTGAAGCTTTCTTT	CASGLLERTEAFF
TRBV2	TRBJ1-4	few	.	TGTGCCAGCAGTGAAGGCATTCTAGGGGAAAAACTGTTTTTT	CASSEGILGEKLFF
TRBV4-3	TRBJ1-3	.	TRBD1	TGCGCCAGCAGCCGAGAGACAGGGGTCGGCGGCACCATATATTTT	CASSRETGVGGTIYF
TRBV15	TRBJ1-1	.	.	TGTGCCACCAGCTTTGGACGGGGGGCGCCTCGGGGCACTGAAGCTTTCTTT	CATSFGRGAPRGTEAFF
TRBV7-2	TRBJ2-5	.	TRBD1	TGTGCCAGCAGCTTAACGACAGGGTCGGAGACCCAGTACTTC	CASSLTTGSETQYF
TRBV4-2	TRBJ2-5	.	.	TGTGCCAGCAGCCAAGATCTAGGGACCCAGTACTTC	CASSQDLGTQYF
TRBV7-2	TRBJ1-1	.	TRBD1	TGTGCCAGCAGCCTAGGGGACAGAAGGCAAACTGAAGCTTTCTTT	CASSLGDRRQTEAFF
TRBV6-5	TRBJ1-1	.	TRBD1	TGTGCCAGCAGTCCCGGGACAGGGGCAGCTTTCTTT	CASSPGTGAAFF
TRBV6-1	TRBJ1-6	.	TRBD1	TGTGCCAGCAGAGTCGACAGGGGGTACTCACCCCTCCACTTT	CASRVDRGYSPLHF
TRBV5-6	TRBJ1-1	.	.	TGTGCCAGCAGCTTGATACCGGACAGAACGAACACTGAAGCTTTCTTT	CASSLIPDRTNTEAFF
TRBV20-1	TRBJ1-1	.	.	TGCAGTGCCGGGGGCAGGGCGGCGGCTTTCTTT	CSAGGRAAAFF
TRBV5-4	TRBJ1-6	.	.	TGTGCCAGCAGCCCCGGTGCCTGGGTTAATTCACCCCTCCACTTT	CASSPGAWVNSPLHF
TRBV7-8	TRBJ1-3	.	.	TGTGCCAGCAGCTTAGGGGGCCCCGACTCTGGAAACACCATATATTTT	CASSLGGPDSGNTIYF
TRBV29-1	TRBJ1-1	.	.	TGCAGCGCTCTCCTTAGGTATGGCACTGAAGCTTTCTTT	CSALLRYGTEAFF
TRBV2	TRBJ1-2	.	.	TGTGCCAGCAGAACCAGTACTAACTATGGCTACACCTTC	CASRTSTNYGYTF
TRBV6-6	TRBJ2-7	.	.	TGTGCCAGCAGTACCACACGTCAGGGCGAGCAGTACTTC	CASSTTRQGEQYF
TRBV28	TRBJ1-5	.	.	TGTGCCAGCAGTACCTACAGGGTCGGGGGCGATCAGCCCCAGCATTTT	CASSTYRVGGDQPQHF
TRBV7-6	TRBJ2-2	.	.	TGTGCCAGCAGCTTAGCCCTAAGGGGTCCCCTGGGAACCGGGGAGCTGTTTTTT	CASSLALRGPLGTGELFF
TRBV5-1	TRBJ2-6	.	.	TGCGCCAGCAGCCCCCTCGGACAGATCTCTGGGGCCAACGTCCTGACTTTC	CASSPLGQISGANVLTF
TRBV6-1	TRBJ1-5	.	.	TGTGCCAGCACTGTAAGTTCGTATAGCAATCAGCCCCAGCATTTT	CASTVSSYSNQPQHF
TRBV20-1	TRBJ1-2	.	.	TGCACTACCGACGAAAACTATGGCTACACCTTC	CTTDENYGYTF
TRBV19	TRBJ1-1	.	TRBD1	TGTGCCAGTAGTATACCAGGGGGAGCGAACACTGAAGCTTTCTTT	CASSIPGGANTEAFF
TRBV19	TRBJ1-5	.	.	TGTGCCAGTAGAGGCTTAAATGGACTTGGGACCAATCAGCCCCAGCATTTT	CASRGLNGLGTNQPQHF
TRBV30	TRBJ1-5	.	.	TGTGCCTGGAGTGGAGGGGTTGGGGGCAATCAGCCCCAGCATTTT	CAWSGGVGGNQPQHF
TRBV2	TRBJ2-2	.	.	TGTGCCAGCAGTGAAAGCCCCCTTTGGGACACCGGGGAGCTGTTTTTT	CASSESPLWDTGELFF
TRBV28	TRBJ1-5	.	TRBD1	TGTGCCAGCAGTTTGGGATTCGACAGGGTGAATCAGCCCCAGCATTTT	CASSLGFDRVNQPQHF
TRBV10-3	TRBJ1-5	.	.	TGTGCCATCAGGGACACAGATCAGCCCCAGCATTTT	CAIRDTDQPQHF
TRBV6-5	TRBJ2-1	.	TRBD1	TGTGCCAGCAGTTTCCGACAGGGATTATACGAGTTCTTC	CASSFRQGLYEFF
TRBV6-6	TRBJ2-7	.	.	TGTGCCAGCAGTTACAGCGCCGTCGAGCAGTACTTC	CASSYSAVEQYF
TRBV5-1	TRBJ2-7	few	.	TGCGCCAGCAGCCAACTGACAGGTAGCTACGAGCAGTACTTC	CASSQLTGSYEQYF
TRBV29-1	TRBJ1-3	.	.	TGCAGCGTTCAGCTTGGGGCTGTTGGAAACACCATATATTTT	CSVQLGAVGNTIYF
TRBV10-1	TRBJ2-7	few	.	TGCGCCAGCAGTGAGTTGAGGGTGAGACCCTACGAGCAGTACTTC	CASSELRVRPYEQYF
TRBV7-2	TRBJ1-5	.	.	TGTGCCAGCAGCTTAATCCCCCTTAATCAGCCCCAGCATTTT	CASSLIPLNQPQHF